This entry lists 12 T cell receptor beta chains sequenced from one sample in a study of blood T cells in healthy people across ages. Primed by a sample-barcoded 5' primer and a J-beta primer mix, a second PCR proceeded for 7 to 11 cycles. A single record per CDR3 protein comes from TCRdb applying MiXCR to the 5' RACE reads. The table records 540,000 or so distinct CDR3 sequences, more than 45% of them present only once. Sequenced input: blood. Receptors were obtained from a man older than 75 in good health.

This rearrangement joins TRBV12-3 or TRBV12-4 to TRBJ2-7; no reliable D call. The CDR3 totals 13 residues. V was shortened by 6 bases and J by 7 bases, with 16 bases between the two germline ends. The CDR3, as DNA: TGTGCCAGCAGCCCCACGGGTGTGGATGAGCAGTACTTC. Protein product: CASSPTGVDEQYF.

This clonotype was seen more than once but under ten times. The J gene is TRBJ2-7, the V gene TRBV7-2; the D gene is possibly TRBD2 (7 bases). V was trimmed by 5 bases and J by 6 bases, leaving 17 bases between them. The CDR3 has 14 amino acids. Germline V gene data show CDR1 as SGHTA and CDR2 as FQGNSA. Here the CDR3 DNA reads TGTGCCAGCAGCAACAGGGCGGGAGAATCCGAGCAGTACTTC. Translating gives CASSNRAGESEQYF.

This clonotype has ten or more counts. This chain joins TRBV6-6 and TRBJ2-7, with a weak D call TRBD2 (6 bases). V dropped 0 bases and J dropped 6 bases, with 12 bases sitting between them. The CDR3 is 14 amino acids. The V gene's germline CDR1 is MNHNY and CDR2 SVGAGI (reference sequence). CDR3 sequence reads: CASSYSGGKGEQYF. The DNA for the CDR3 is TGTGCCAGCAGTTACTCGGGGGGTAAGGGCGAGCAGTACTTC.

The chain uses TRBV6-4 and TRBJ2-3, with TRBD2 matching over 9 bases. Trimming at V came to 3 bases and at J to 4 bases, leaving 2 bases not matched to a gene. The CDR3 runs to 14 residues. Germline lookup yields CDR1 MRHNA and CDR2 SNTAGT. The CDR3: CASSERGGPDTQYF. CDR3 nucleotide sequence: TGTGCCAGCAGTGAGCGGGGGGGCCCAGATACGCAGTATTTT.

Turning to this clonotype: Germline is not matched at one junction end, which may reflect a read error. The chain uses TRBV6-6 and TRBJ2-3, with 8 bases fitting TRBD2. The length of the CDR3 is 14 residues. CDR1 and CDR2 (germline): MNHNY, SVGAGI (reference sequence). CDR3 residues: CASSCGGRADTQYF. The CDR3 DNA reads TGCGCCAGCAGTTGCGGGGGGAGGGCAGATACGCAGTATTTT.

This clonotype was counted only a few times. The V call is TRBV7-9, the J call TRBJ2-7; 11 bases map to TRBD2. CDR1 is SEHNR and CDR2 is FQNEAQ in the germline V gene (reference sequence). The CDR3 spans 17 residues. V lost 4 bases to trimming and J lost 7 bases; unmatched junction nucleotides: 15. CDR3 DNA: TGTGCCAGCAGCTCCCGCCCGGGACTAGCGGTTTACAATGAGCAGTACTTC. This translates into CASSSRPGLAVYNEQYF.

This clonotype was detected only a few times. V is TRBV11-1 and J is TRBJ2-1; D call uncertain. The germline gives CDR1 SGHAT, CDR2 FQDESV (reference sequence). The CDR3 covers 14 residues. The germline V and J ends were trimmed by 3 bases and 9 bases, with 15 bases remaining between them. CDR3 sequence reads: CASSFLNPSVEQFF. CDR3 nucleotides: TGTGCCAGCAGCTTCCTTAACCCCTCGGTTGAGCAGTTCTTC.

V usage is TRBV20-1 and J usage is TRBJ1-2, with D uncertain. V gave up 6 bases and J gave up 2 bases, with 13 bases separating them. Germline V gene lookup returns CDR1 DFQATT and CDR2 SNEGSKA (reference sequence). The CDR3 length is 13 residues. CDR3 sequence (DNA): TGCAGTGCAATGGCGGACGGAAACTATGGCTACACCTTC. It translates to CSAMADGNYGYTF.

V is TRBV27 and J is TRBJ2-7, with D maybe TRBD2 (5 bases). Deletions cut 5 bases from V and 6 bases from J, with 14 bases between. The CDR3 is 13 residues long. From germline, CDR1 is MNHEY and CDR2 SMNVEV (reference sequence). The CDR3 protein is CASSTIAGGEQYF. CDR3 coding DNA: TGTGCCAGCAGTACCATAGCAGGAGGCGAGCAGTACTTC.

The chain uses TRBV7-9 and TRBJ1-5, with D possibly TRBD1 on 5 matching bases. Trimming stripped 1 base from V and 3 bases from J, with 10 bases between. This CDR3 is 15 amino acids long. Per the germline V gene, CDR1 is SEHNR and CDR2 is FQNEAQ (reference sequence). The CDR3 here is CASSLVGDPNQPQHF. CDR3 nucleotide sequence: TGTGCCAGCAGCTTAGTGGGGGACCCCAATCAGCCCCAGCATTTT.

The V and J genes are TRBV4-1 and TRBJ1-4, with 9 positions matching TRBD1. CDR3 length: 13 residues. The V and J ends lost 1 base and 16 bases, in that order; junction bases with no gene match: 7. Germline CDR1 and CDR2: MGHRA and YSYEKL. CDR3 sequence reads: CASSQVGRDRAFF. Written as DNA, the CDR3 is TGCGCCAGCAGCCAAGTCGGACGGGACAGGGCGTTTTTT.

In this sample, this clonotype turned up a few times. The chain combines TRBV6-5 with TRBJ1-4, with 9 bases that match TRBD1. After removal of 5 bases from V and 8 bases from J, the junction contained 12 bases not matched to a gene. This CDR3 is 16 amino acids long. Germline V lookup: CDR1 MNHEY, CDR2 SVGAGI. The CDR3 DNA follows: TGTGCCAGCAGTCCTCCCGGACAGGGGAAGGGGGAAAAACTGTTTTTT. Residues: CASSPPGQGKGEKLFF.